The 16 T cell receptor beta chains below were found in one sample sequenced in a study of metastatic and nonmetastatic thyroid tumors. Thyroid surgery was preceded by no treatment in any patient. MiXCR was used by TCRdb to re-call the PCR reads. Of 20,000 or so clones in the sample, roughly 20% were seen once. Sequencing was carried out using adjacent normal tissue. These receptors all stem from a female donor with papillary thyroid cancer or a benign thyroid nodule (not recorded which). Some clones in this sample may be carry-over from other donors' samples.

Worth noting for this clone: A much larger clone differs by one base, so this may be a read error. This chain uses TRBV7-8 with TRBJ2-7, with 10 bases lining up with TRBD2. Germline CDR1 is SGHVS and CDR2 is FQNEAQ. CDR3 size: 16 residues. The CDR3 spells CASSFLAGEASYDQYF. The CDR3 nucleotides are TGTGCCAGCAGCTTTCTAGCGGGAGAAGCCTCATACGATCAGTACTTC.

V usage is TRBV6-1 and J usage is TRBJ2-7; 7 bases are shared with TRBD2. Trimming removed 5 bases from V and 4 bases from J; junction bases left unmatched: 8. Per germline, CDR1 MNHNS and CDR2 SASEGT. There are 14 residues in the CDR3. Here the CDR3 reads CASSISSGRYEQYF. DNA for the CDR3: TGTGCCAGCAGTATTTCTAGCGGCCGGTACGAGCAGTACTTC.

There are a few counts of this clone. Since the CDR3 does not end with the conserved phenylalanine or tryptophan, this likely comes from a read error. The chain employs TRBV2 and TRBJ2-7; possible D gene TRBD2, 5 bases. Germline loops: CDR1 SNHLY, CDR2 FYNNEI. This CDR3 is built from 14 residues. V was clipped by 7 bases and J by 6 bases, with 19 bases between them. For the CDR3, the DNA is TGTGCCAGCACCTCCGTGACGGGGATCTTCGAGCAGTACTGC. This sequence encodes CASTSVTGIFEQYC.

This clone is categorized as medium-sized (0.01 to 0.1%). The chain employs TRBV7-8 and TRBJ2-7; perhaps TRBD2 as D (5 bases). Germline V gene lookup returns CDR1 SGHVS and CDR2 FQNEAQ. V shed 3 bases and J shed 2 bases, with 14 bases lying between them. The length of the CDR3 is 15 residues. CDR3 bases: TGTGCCAGCAGCTTCGGCGGGCTATCCGCCTACGAGCAGTACTTC. This translates into CASSFGGLSAYEQYF.

This clone has a handful of counts. One end of the junction varies from germline; a read error may be responsible. The V gene is TRBV6-1, the J gene TRBJ2-7; D unresolved. The CDR3 spans 12 residues. Germline CDR1 is MNHNS and CDR2 is SASEGT. The CDR3 is CASNEMGYEQYF. The CDR3, as DNA: TGTGCCAGCAATGAAATGGGGTACGAGCAGTACTTC.

This clone was detected only a few times. The V call is TRBV11-2, the J call TRBJ2-2; 9 bases are a match to TRBD1. The CDR3 has 15 residues. V gave up 3 bases and J gave up 4 bases; unmatched junction bases: 3. From germline, CDR1 is SGHAT and CDR2 FQNNGV. CDR3 DNA: TGTGCCAGCAGCTTGGGACAGGGACTCACCGGGGAGCTGTTTTTT. Residues: CASSLGQGLTGELFF.

By frequency in the sample, this clone is medium-sized (0.01 to 0.1%). The genes are TRBV2 and TRBJ2-3; D is tentatively TRBD1 or TRBD2 (6 bases each). Trimming cost V 8 bases and J 1 base, with 13 bases left between them. The CDR3 consists of 14 residues. Germline CDR1 is SNHLY and CDR2 is FYNNEI. Here the CDR3 reads CASYKRGGTDTQYF. CDR3 coding DNA: TGTGCCAGCTATAAAAGGGGGGGCACAGATACGCAGTATTTT.

This clone ranks as medium-sized. In nucleotides, the CDR3 is TGTGCCAGCAGCCCCACCTGGGTGCGCACTGAAGCTTTCTTT. It translates to CASSPTWVRTEAFF. The chain combines TRBV6-2 or TRBV6-3 with TRBJ1-1; D call uncertain. The CDR3 is made up of 14 amino acids. V was cut by 6 bases and J by 4 bases, with 15 bases left in between. Germline assignment: CDR1 MNHEY and CDR2 SVGEGT.

In this sample, this clone turned up many times. The chain couples TRBV25-1 to TRBJ2-3, with unresolved D. This CDR3 region has 14 residues. Germline assignment: CDR1 MGHDK and CDR2 SYGVNS. Deletions cut 0 bases from V and 3 bases from J, with 7 bases between. The CDR3 nucleotides are TGTGCCAGCAGTGAATACGGCGGTACAGATACGCAGTATTTT. It encodes CASSEYGGTDTQYF.

This sequence joins TRBV7-3 and TRBJ2-1; the D is unclear. Germline-derived CDR1 and CDR2 are SGHTA and FQGTGA. The CDR3 sequence is 13 residues long. Trimming pared 2 bases from V and 6 bases from J, leaving 8 bases between. The CDR3 reads CASSLWGVNEQFF. Here the CDR3 DNA reads TGTGCCAGCAGCTTATGGGGTGTCAATGAGCAGTTCTTC. The entire variable domain, with the rest obtained from reference TRBV7-3 and TRBJ2-1, is as follows: GAGVSQTPSNKVTEKGKYVELRCDPISGHTALYWYRQSLGQGPEFLIYFQGTGAADDSGLPNDRFFAVRPEGSVSTLKIQRTERGDSAVYLCASSLWGVNEQFFGPGTRLTVL.

This clone was recorded a few times. V usage is TRBV12-3 or TRBV12-4 and J usage is TRBJ2-1; 7 bases map to TRBD2. The CDR3 is 11 amino acids. Trimming removed 6 bases from V and 10 bases from J; junction bases left unmatched: 3. CDR3 region: CASRRGGEQFF. CDR3 in DNA: TGTGCCAGCAGGCGCGGGGGAGAGCAGTTCTTC.

By share, this clone counts as medium-sized (0.01 to 0.1%). The rearrangement uses TRBV20-1 and TRBJ1-6; the D gene is possibly TRBD1 (6 bases). The CDR3 is 13 amino acids. Trimming pared 5 bases from V and 5 bases from J, leaving 10 bases between. The germline V gene encodes CDR1 DFQATT and CDR2 SNEGSKA (reference sequence). The CDR3 bases are TGCAGTGCTGGAGGACAGAATAATTCACCCCTCCACTTT. This sequence encodes CSAGGQNNSPLHF.

The chain joins TRBV12-3 or TRBV12-4 to TRBJ1-2, with D possibly being TRBD1 (6 bases). Trimming pared 5 bases from V and 3 bases from J, leaving 10 bases between. The CDR3 spans 13 residues. The DNA for the CDR3 is TGTGCCAGCAGTACAGGGTTGGACTATGGCTACACCTTC. Encoded protein: CASSTGLDYGYTF.

This chain uses TRBV7-2 with TRBJ2-7; TRBD1 is a possible D gene (6 bases). This CDR3 has 13 amino acids. In germline, CDR1 is SGHTA, CDR2 FQGNSA. The germline V and J ends were trimmed by 4 bases and 5 bases, with 12 bases remaining between them. CDR3 sequence reads: CASSSLDRNEQYF. CDR3 DNA sequence: TGTGCCAGCAGCTCGTTAGACAGGAACGAGCAGTACTTC.

This clone is categorized as medium-sized (0.01 to 0.1%). The chain uses TRBV15 and TRBJ1-1; D not certain. CDR1 is LNHNV and CDR2 is YYDKDF in the germline V gene (reference sequence). CDR3 length equals 13 residues. Trimming left V 5 bases short and J 1 base short, with 8 bases between. CDR3 residues: CATSARTNTEAFF. Written as DNA, the CDR3 is TGTGCCACCAGCGCCAGGACGAACACTGAAGCTTTCTTT.

This clone showed up just a few times. V usage is TRBV20-1 and J usage is TRBJ2-1; unclear D gene. This CDR3 has 13 amino acids. Trimming left V 6 bases short and J 5 bases short, with 14 bases between. Germline V gives CDR1 DFQATT, CDR2 SNEGSKA (reference sequence). CDR3 nucleotide sequence: TGCAGTGCACCGGACCCCTACAACAATGAGCAGTTCTTC. Its protein is CSAPDPYNNEQFF.